The rows below give T cell receptor beta chains drawn from one sample of a study of T cell repertoires in cytomegalovirus infection. TCRdb used MiXCR to reprocess the reads, holding one entry per CDR3 protein. The sample yields roughly 860,000 distinct CDR3 sequences, less than 35% seen once. Their specific antigens are unknown. The sample in question was cultured CD8+ T cells from PBMCs, obtained from culture after CMV antigen stimulation. These receptors originate from a human donor in good health (CMV status not recorded). Some clones in this sample may be carry-over from other donors' samples. Both conserved end residues are part of each CDR3. Fields, in order: D gene, clone size, J gene, V gene, CDR3 protein, CDR3 DNA. A D gene is named only where the DNA matches it firmly. The size entry is marked missing in some rows and otherwise reads once, few, many or a size class.

>TRBD1|NA|TRBJ1-2|TRBV29-1
CSVRDSTPYFYTF
TGCAGCGTCCGGGACAGCACCCCCTACTTCTACACCTTC
>TRBD1|few|TRBJ1-4|TRBV12-3/TRBV12-4
CASSLVGQVTNEKLFF
TGTGCCAGCAGTTTAGTGGGACAGGTGACTAATGAAAAACTGTTTTTT
>TRBD1|NA|TRBJ2-7|TRBV5-6
CASTSDRGPYEQYF
TGTGCCAGCACCTCAGACAGGGGGCCCTACGAGCAGTACTTC
>TRBD1|NA|TRBJ2-3|TRBV6-5
CASSSSPGQGAIRDTQYF
TGTGCCAGCAGTTCCTCACCGGGACAGGGAGCTATAAGAGATACGCAGTATTTT
>TRBD1|NA|TRBJ1-1|TRBV19
CASNLLPGTGRTEAFF
TGTGCCTCCAACCTATTACCAGGGACAGGGAGGACTGAAGCTTTCTTT
>NA|few|TRBJ1-2|TRBV24-1
CATSDLRGYTF
TGTGCCACCAGTGATTTGCGCGGCTACACCTTC
>TRBD1|NA|TRBJ1-6|TRBV7-9
CASSRTTGNDSPLHF
TGTGCCAGCAGCAGAACGACAGGGAACGATTCACCCCTCCACTTT
>NA|NA|TRBJ2-5|TRBV4-1
CASSLWAAPQETQYF
TGCGCCAGCAGCCTTTGGGCGGCTCCTCAAGAGACCCAGTACTTC
>NA|many|TRBJ2-2|TRBV11-2
CASSPGRVNTGELFF
TGTGCCAGCAGCCCAGGAAGGGTGAACACCGGGGAGCTGTTTTTT
>TRBD1|few|TRBJ2-1|TRBV15
CATSTRDRYNEQFF
TGTGCCACCAGCACCCGGGACAGATACAATGAGCAGTTCTTC
>NA|few|TRBJ1-6|TRBV10-3
CAISEDAGEHSPLHF
TGTGCCATCAGTGAAGACGCGGGGGAGCATTCACCCCTCCACTTT
>NA|NA|TRBJ2-3|TRBV27
CASNIGGWSTDTQYF
TGTGCCAGCAATATAGGGGGGTGGAGCACAGATACGCAGTATTTT
>TRBD1|NA|TRBJ2-1|TRBV7-8
CASSQGTEYNEQFF
TGTGCCAGCAGCCAGGGGACAGAGTACAATGAGCAGTTCTTC